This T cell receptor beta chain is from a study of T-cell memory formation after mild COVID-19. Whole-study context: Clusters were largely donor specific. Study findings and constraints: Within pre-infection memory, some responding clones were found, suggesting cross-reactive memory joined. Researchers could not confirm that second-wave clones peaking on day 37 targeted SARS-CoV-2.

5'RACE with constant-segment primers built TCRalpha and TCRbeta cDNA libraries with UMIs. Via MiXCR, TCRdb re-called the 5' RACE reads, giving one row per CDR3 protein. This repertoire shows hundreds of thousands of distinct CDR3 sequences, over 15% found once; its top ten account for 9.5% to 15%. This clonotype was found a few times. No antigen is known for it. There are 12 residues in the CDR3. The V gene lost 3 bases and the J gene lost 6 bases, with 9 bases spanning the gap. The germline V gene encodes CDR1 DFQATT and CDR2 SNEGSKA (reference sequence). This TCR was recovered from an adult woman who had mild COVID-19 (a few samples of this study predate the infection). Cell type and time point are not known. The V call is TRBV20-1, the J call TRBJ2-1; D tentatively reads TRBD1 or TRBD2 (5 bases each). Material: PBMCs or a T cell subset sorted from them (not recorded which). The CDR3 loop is CSASRGTNEQFF. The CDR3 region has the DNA TGCAGTGCTAGCCGGGGCACCAATGAGCAGTTCTTC.